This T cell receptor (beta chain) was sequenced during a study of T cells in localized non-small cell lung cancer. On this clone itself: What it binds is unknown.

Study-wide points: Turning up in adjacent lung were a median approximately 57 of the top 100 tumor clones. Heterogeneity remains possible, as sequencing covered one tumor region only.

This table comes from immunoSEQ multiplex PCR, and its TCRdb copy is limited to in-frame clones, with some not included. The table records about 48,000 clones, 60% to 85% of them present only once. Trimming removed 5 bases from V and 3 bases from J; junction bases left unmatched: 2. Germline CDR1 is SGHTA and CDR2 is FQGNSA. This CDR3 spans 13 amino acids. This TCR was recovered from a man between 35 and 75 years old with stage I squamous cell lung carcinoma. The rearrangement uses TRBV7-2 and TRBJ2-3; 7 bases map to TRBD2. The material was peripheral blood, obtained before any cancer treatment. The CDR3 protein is CASSGAGTDTQYF. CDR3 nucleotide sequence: TGTGCCAGCAGCGGAGCGGGGACAGATACGCAGTATTTT. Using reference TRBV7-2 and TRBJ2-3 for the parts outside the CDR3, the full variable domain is GAGVSQSPSNKVTEKGKDVELRCDPISGHTALYWYRQSLGQGLEFLIYFQGNSAPDKSGLPSDRFSAERTGGSVSTLTIQRTQQEDSAVYLCASSGAGTDTQYFGPGTRLTVL.